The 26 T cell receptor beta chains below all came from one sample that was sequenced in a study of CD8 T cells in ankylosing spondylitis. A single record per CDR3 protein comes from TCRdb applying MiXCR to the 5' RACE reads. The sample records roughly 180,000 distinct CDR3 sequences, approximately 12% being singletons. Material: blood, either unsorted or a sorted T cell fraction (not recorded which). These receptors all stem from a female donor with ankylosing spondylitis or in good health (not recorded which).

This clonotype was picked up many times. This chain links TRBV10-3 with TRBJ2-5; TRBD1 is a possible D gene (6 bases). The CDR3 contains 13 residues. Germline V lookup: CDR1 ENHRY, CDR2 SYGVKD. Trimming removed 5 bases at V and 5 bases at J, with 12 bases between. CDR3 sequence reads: CAISRTALETQYF. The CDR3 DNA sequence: TGTGCCATCAGTAGGACAGCTCTTGAGACCCAGTACTTC.

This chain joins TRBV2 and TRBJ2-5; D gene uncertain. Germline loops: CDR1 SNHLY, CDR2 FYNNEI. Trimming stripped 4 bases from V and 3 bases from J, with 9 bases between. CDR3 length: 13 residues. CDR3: CASSVGQKETQYF. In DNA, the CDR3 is TGTGCCAGCAGTGTCGGGCAGAAAGAGACCCAGTACTTC.

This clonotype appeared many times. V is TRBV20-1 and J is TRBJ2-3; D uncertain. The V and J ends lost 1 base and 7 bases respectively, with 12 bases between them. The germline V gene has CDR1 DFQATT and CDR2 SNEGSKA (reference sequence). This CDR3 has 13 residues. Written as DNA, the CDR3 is TGCAGTGCTAGAGGCCTGGCACGGAATACGCAGTATTTT. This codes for CSARGLARNTQYF.

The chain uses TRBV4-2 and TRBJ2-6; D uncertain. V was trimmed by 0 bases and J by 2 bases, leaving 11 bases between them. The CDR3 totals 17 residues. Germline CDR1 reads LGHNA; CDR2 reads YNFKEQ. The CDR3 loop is CASSQESLGTGANVLTF. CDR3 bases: TGTGCCAGCAGCCAAGAATCGTTGGGGACTGGGGCCAACGTCCTGACTTTC.

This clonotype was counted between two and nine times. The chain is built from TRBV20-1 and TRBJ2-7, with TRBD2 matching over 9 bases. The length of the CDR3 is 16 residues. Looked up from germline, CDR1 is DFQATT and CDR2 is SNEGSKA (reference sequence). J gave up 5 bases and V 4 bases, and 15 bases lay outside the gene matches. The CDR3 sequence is CSANRGVSGSRNEQYF. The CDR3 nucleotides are TGCAGTGCTAACCGAGGGGTTAGCGGGAGTCGGAACGAGCAGTACTTC.

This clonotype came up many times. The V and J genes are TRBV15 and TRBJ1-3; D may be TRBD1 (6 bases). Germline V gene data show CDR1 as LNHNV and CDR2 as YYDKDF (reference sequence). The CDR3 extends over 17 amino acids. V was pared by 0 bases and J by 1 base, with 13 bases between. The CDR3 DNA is TGTGCCACCAGCAGAGATGGGGGCTATTGGTCTGGAAACACCATATATTTT. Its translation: CATSRDGGYWSGNTIYF.

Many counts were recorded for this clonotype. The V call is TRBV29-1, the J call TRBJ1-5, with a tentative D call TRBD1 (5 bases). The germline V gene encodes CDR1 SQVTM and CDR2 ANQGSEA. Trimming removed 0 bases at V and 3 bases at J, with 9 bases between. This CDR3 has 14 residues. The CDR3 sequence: CSVEDSGYNQPQHF. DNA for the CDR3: TGCAGCGTTGAAGATTCAGGGTACAATCAGCCCCAGCATTTT.

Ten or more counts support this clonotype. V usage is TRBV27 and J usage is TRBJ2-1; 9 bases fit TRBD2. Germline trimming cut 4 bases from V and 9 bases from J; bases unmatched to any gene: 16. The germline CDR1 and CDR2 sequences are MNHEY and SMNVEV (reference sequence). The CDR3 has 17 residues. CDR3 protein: CASSSRTRAGGLGEQFF. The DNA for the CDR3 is TGTGCCAGCAGTTCACGGACTAGAGCGGGAGGCTTGGGTGAGCAGTTCTTC.

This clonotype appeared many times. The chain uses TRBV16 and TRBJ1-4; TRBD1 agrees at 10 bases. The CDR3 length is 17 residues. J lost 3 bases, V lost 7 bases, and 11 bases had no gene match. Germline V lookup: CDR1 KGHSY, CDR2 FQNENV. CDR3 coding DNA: TGTGCCAGCACCCGGTCGGGACAGGGGTCGGCTAATGAAAAACTGTTTTTT. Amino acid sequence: CASTRSGQGSANEKLFF.

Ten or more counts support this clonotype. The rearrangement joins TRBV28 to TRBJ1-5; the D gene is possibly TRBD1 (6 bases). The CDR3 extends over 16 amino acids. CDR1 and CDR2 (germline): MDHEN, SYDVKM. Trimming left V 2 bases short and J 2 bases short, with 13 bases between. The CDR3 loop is CASSLMWGQGNQPQHF. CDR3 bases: TGTGCCAGCAGTTTAATGTGGGGGCAAGGCAATCAGCCCCAGCATTTT.

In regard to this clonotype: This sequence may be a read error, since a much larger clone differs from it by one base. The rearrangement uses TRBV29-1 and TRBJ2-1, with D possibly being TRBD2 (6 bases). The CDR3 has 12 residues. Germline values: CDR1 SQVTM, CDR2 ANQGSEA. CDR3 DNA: TGCAGCGTTTTTATAGCAGCGGGTGAGCAGCTCTTC. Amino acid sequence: CSVFIAAGEQLF.

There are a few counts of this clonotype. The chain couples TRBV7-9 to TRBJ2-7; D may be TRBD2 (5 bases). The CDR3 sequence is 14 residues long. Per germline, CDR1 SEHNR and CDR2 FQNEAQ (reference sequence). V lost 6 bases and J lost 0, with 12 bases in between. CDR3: CASRLDSSSYEQYF. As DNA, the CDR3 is TGTGCCAGCAGACTGGACTCAAGCTCCTACGAGCAGTACTTC.

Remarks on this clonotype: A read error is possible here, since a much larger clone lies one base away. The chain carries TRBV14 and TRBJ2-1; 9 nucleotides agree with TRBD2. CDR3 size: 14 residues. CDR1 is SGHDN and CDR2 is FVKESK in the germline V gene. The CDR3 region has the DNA TGTGCCAGCAGCCAAGGCGGGAGGGGAAATGAGCTGTTCTTC. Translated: CASSQGGRGNELFF.

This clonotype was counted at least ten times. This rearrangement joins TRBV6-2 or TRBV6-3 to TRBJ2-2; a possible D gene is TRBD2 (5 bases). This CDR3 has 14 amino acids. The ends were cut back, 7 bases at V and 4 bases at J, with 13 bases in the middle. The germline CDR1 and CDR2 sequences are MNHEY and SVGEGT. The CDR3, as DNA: TGTGCCAGCACTACTTTAACTAGCACCGGGGAGCTGTTTTTT. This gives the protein CASTTLTSTGELFF.

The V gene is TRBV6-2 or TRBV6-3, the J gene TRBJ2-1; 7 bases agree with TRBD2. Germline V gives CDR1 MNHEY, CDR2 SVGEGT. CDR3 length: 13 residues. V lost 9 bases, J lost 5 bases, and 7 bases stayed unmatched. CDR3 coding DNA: TGTGCCAGGTCTTGGGGAGGGCACAATGAGCAGTTCTTC. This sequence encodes CARSWGGHNEQFF.

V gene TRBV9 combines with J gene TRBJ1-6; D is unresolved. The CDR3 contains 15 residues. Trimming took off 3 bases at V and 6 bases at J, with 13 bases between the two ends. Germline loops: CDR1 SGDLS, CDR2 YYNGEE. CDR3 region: CASSAPGDLNSPLHF. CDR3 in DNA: TGTGCCAGCAGCGCCCCCGGCGACCTTAATTCACCCCTCCACTTT.

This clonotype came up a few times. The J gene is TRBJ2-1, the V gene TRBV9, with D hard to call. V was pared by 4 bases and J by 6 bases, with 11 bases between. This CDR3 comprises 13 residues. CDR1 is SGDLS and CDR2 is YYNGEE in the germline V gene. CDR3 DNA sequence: TGTGCCAGCAGCTCGCGTCGGGCCAATGAGCAGTTCTTC. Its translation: CASSSRRANEQFF.

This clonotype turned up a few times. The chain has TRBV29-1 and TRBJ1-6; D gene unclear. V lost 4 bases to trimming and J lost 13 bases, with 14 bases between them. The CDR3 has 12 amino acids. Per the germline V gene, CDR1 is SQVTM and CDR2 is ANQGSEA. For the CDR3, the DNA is TGCAGCGTTGCCATAGACGCGGGGCCCCTCCACTTT. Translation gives CSVAIDAGPLHF.

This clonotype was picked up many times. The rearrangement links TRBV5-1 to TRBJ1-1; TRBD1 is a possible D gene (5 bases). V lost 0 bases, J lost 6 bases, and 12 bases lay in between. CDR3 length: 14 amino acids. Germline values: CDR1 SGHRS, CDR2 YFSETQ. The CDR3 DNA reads TGCGCCAGCAGCTTGGATTGGGGGGTCGCTGAAGCTTTCTTT. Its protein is CASSLDWGVAEAFF.

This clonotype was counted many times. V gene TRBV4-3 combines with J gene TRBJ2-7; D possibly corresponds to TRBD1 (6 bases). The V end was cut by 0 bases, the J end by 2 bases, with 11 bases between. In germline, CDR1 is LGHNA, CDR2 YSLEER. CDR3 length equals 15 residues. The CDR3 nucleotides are TGCGCCAGCAGCCAAGAGTGGACAGACACCTACGAGCAGTACTTC. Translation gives CASSQEWTDTYEQYF.

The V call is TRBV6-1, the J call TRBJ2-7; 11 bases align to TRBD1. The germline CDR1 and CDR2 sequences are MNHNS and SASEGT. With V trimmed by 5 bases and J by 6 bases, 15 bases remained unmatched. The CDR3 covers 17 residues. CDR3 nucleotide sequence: TGTGCCAGCAGTCCCGAAACCGGGACAGGGGGTTATCGCGAGCAGTACTTC. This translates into CASSPETGTGGYREQYF.

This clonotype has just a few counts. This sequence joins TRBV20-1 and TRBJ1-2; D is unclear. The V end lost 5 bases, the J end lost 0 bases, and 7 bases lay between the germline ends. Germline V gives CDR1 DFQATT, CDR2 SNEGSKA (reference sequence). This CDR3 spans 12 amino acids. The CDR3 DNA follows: TGCAGTGCTTATCTAGCTAACTATGGCTACACCTTC. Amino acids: CSAYLANYGYTF.

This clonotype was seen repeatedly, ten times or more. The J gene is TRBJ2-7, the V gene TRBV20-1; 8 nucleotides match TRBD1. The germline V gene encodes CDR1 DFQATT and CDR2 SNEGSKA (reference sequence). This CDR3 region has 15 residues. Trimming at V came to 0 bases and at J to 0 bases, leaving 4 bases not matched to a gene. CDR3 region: CSARDQGALSYEQYF. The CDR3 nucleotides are TGCAGTGCTAGAGATCAGGGGGCTCTCTCCTACGAGCAGTACTTC.

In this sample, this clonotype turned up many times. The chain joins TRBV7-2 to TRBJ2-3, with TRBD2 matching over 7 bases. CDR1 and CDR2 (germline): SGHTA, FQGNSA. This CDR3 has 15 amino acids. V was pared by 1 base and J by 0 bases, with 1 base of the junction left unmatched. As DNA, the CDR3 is TGTGCCAGCAGCTTAGTCGGGGGGAGCACAGATACGCAGTATTTT. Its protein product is CASSLVGGSTDTQYF.

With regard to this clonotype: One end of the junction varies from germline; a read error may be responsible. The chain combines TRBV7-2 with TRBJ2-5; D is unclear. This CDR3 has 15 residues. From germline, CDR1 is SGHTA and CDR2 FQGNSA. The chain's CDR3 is CAGSRKIRDQETQYF. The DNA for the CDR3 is TGTGCCGGCAGCCGAAAGATAAGGGACCAAGAGACCCAGTACTTC.

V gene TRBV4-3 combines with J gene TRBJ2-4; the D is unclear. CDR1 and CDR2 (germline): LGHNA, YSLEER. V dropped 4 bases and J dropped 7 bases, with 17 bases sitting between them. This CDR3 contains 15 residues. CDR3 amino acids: CASSPRVMAANIQYF. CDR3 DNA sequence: TGCGCCAGCAGCCCTAGGGTTATGGCCGCGAACATTCAGTACTTC.